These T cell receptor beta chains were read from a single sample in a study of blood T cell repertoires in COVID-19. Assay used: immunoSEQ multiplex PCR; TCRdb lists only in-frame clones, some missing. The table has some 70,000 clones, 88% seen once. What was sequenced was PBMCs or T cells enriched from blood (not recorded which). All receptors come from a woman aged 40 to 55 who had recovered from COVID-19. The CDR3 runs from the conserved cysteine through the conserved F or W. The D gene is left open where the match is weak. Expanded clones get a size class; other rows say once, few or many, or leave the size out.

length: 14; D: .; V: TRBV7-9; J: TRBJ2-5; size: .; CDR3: CASSLVGDRETQYF; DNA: TGTGCCAGCAGCTTAGTAGGAGATCGGGAGACCCAGTACTTC
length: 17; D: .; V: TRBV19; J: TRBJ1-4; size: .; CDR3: CASKRGGGRGVNEKLFF; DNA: TGTGCCAGTAAGCGGGGGGGCGGACGCGGGGTAAATGAAAAACTGTTTTTT
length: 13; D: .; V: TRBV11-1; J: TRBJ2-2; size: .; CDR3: CASSLRGFGELFF; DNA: TGTGCCAGCAGCTTAAGGGGATTCGGGGAGCTGTTTTTT
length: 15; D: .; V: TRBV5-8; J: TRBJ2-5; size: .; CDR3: CASSLDPLRGETQYF; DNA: TGTGCCAGCAGCTTGGACCCCCTTAGAGGGGAGACCCAGTACTTC
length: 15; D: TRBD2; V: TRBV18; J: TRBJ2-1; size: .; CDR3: CASSPTLAGNHEQFF; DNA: TGTGCCAGCTCACCAACCCTAGCGGGGAACCATGAGCAGTTCTTC
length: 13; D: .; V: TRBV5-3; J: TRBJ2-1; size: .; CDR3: CARSLGETNEQFF; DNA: TGTGCCAGAAGCTTGGGGGAGACCAATGAGCAGTTCTTC
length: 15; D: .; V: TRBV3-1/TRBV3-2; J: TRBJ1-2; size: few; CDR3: CASSQMGGPNYGYTF; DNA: TGTGCCAGCAGCCAAATGGGCGGGCCTAACTATGGCTACACCTTC
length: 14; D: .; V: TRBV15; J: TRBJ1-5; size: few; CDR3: CATGRGVSNQPQHF; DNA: TGTGCCACCGGACGCGGGGTCAGCAATCAGCCCCAGCATTTT
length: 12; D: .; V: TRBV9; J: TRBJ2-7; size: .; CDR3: CASSADSREQYF; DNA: TGTGCCAGCAGCGCCGACAGTCGTGAGCAGTACTTC
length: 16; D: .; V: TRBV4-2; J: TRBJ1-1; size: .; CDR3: CASSQDTPGTSTEAFF; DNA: TGTGCCAGCAGCCAAGATACCCCGGGAACGAGTACTGAAGCTTTCTTT